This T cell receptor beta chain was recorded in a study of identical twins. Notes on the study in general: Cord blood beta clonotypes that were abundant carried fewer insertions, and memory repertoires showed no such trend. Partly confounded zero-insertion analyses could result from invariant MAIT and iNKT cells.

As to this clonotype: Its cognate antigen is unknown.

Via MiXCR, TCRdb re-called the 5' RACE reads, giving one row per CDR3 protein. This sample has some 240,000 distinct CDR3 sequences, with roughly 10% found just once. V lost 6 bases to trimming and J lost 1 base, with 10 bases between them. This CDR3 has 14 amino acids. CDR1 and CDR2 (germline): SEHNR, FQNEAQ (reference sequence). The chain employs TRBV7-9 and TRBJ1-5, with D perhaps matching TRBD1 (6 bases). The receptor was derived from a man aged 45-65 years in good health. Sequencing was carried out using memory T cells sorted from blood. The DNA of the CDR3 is TGTGCCAGCAGTCAGGGACACAGCAATCAGCCCCAGCATTTT. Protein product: CASSQGHSNQPQHF.